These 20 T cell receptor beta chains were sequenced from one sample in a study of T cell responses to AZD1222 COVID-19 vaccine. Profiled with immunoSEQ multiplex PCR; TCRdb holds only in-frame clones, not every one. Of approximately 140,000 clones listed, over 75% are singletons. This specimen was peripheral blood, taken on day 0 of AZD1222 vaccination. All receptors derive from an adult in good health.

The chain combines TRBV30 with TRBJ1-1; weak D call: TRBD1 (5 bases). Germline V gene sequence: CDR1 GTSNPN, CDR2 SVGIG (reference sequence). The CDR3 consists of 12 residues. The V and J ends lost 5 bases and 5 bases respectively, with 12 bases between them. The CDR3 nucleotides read TGTGCCTGGGGGGGTGAGCGTACTGAAGCTTTCTTT. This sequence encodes CAWGGERTEAFF.

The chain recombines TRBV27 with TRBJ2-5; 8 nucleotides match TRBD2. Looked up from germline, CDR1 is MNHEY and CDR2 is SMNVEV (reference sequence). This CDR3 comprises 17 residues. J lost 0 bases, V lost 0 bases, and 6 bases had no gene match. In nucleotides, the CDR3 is TGTGCCAGCAGTTTATCCTCCGGCGGGGGGTACCAAGAGACCCAGTACTTC. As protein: CASSLSSGGGYQETQYF.

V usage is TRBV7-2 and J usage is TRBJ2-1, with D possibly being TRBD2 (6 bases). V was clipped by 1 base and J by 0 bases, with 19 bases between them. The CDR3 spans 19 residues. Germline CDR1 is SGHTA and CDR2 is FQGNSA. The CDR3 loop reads CASSLGWDSFPSSYNEQFF. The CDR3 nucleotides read TGTGCCAGCAGCTTAGGCTGGGACTCATTCCCGAGCTCCTACAATGAGCAGTTCTTC.

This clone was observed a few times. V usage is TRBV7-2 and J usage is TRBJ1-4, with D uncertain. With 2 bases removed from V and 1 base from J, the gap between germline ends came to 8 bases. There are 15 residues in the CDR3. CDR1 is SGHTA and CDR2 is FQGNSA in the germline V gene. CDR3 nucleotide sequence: TGTGCCAGCAGCTTAAGCCCAAGAACTAATGAAAAACTGTTTTTT. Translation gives CASSLSPRTNEKLFF.

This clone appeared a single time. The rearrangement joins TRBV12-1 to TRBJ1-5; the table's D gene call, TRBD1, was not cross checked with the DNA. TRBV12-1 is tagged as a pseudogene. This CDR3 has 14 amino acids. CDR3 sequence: CASSSDTSNQPQHF. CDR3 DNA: TGTGCCAGCAGCTCCGACACTAGCAATCAGCCCCAGCATTTT.

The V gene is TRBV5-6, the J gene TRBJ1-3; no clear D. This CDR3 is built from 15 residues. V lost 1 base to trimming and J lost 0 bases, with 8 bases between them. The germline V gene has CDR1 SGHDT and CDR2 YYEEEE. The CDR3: CASSLTAVSGNTIYF. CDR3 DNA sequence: TGTGCCAGCAGCTTGACAGCCGTCTCTGGAAACACCATATATTTT.

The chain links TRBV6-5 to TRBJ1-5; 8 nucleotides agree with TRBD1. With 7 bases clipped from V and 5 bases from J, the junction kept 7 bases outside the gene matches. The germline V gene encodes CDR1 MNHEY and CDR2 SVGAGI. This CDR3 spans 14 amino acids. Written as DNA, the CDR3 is TGTGCCAGCAATAGCAGGGGGCGAGATCAGCCCCAGCATTTT. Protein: CASNSRGRDQPQHF.

CDR3: CASSPVGQGAGNTIYF. The CDR3 nucleotides are TGTGCCAGCTCACCAGTTGGACAGGGGGCTGGAAACACCATATATTTT. This sequence joins TRBV18 and TRBJ1-3; 10 bases are shared with TRBD1. Trimming took 2 bases from V and 2 from J; bases not matched to a gene: 3. CDR3 size: 16 residues. Germline values: CDR1 KGHSH, CDR2 LQKENI.

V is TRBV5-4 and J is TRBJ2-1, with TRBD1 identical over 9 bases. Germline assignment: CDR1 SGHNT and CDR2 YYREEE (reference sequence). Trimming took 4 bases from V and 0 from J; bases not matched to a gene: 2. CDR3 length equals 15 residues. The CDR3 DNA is TGTGCCAGCAGCCCGACAGGGGGCTCCTACAATGAGCAGTTCTTC. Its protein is CASSPTGGSYNEQFF.

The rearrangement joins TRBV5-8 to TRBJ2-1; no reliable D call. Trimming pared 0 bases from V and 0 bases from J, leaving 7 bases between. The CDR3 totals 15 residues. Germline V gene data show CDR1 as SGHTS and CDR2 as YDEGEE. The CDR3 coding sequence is TGTGCCAGCAGCTTGGCCTTGGGCTCCTACAATGAGCAGTTCTTC. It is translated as CASSLALGSYNEQFF.

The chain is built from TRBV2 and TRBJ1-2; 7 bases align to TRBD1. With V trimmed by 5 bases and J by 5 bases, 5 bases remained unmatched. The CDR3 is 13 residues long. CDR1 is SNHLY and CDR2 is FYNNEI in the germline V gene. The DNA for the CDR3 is TGTGCCAGCAGTAGTCAGGGGGTTTATGGCTACACCTTC. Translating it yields CASSSQGVYGYTF.

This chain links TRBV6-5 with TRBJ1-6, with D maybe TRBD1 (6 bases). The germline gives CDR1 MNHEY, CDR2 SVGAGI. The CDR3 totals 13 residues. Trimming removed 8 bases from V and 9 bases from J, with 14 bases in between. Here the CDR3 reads CASRQVLGSPLHF. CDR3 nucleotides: TGTGCCAGCCGACAGGTATTGGGTTCACCCCTCCACTTT.

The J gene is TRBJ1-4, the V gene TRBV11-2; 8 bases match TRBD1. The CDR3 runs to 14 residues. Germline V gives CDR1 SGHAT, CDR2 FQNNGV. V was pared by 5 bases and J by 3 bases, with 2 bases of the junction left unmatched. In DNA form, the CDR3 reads TGTGCCAGCAGCCTCAGGGGGCCTAATGAAAAACTGTTTTTT. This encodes CASSLRGPNEKLFF.

In DNA, the CDR3 is TGCGCCAGCAGCCAAGAGGAGGGGGCAGAGGACTATGGCTACACCTTC. Translating it yields CASSQEEGAEDYGYTF. V gene TRBV4-1 combines with J gene TRBJ1-2, with 7 bases identical to TRBD1. With 0 bases clipped from V and 3 bases from J, the junction kept 7 bases outside the gene matches. CDR1 is MGHRA, CDR2 YSYEKL, per germline. CDR3 size: 16 residues.

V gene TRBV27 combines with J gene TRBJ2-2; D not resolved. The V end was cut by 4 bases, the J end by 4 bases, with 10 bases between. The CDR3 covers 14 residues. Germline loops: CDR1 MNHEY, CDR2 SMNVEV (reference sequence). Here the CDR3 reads CASSYRVGTGELFF. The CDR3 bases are TGTGCCAGCAGTTATCGGGTCGGCACCGGGGAGCTGTTTTTT.

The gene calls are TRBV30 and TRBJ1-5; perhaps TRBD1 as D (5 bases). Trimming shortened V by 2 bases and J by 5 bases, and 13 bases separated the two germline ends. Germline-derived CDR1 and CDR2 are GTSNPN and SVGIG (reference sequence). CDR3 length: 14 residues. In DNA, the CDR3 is TGTGCCTGGAGTTTTGGTGGGACCCATCAGCCCCAGCATTTT. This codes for CAWSFGGTHQPQHF.

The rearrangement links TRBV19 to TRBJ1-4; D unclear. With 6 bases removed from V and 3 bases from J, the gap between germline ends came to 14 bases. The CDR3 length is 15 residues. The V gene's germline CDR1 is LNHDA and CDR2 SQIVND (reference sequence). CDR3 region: CASSHARVANEKLFF. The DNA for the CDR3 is TGTGCCAGTAGCCATGCCCGGGTGGCTAATGAAAAACTGTTTTTT. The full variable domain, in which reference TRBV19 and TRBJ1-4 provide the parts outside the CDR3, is DGGITQSPKYLFRKEGQNVTLSCEQNLNHDAMYWYRQDPGQGLRLIYYSQIVNDFQKGDIAEGYSVSREKKESFPLTVTSAQKNPTAFYLCASSHARVANEKLFFGSGTQLSVL.

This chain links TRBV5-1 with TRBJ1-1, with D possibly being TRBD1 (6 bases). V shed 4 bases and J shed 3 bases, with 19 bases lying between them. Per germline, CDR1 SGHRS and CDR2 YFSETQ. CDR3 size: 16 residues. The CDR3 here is CASSTGRTGRDTEAFF. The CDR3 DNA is TGCGCCAGCAGCACAGGACGAACAGGGCGCGACACTGAAGCTTTCTTT.

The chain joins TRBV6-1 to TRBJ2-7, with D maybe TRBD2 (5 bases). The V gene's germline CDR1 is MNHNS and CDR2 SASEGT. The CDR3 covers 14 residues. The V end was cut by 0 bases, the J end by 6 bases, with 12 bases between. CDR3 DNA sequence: TGTGCCAGCAGTGAAGCGGGTGGGGAGTCCGAGCAGTACTTC. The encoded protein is CASSEAGGESEQYF.

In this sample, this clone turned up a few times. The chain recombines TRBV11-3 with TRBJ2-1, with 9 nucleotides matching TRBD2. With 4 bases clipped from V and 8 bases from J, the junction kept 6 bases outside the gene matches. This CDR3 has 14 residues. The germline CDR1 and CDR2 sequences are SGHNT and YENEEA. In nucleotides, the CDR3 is TGTGCCAGCAGCTCAGGACTAGCGATCGATGAGCAGTTCTTC. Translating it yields CASSSGLAIDEQFF. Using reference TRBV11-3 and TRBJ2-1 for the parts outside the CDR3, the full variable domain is EAGVVQSPRYKIIEKKQPVAFWCNPISGHNTLYWYLQNLGQGPELLIRYENEEAVDDSQLPKDRFSAERLKGVDSTLKIQPAELGDSAVYLCASSSGLAIDEQFFGPGTRLTVL.